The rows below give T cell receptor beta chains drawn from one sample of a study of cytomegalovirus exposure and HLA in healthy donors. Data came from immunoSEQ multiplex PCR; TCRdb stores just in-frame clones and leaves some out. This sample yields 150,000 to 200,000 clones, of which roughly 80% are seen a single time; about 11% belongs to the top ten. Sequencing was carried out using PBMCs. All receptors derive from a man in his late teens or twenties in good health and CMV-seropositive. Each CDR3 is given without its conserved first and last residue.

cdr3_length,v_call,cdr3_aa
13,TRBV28,ASSLDSFRAGELF
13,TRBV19,ASSIPGQGPGELF
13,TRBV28,ASSGQDRAGNTIY
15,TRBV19,ASKRRDRDLSSNEQF
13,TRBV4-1,ASSQLRTGGTEAF
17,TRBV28,ASGRGQGGHRDSYNEQF
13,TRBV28,ASSLGLAGGYEQY
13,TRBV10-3,AISTGLGHTGELF
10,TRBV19,ASSLPGYEQY
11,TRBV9,ASSARILDGYT
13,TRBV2,ASSEALSVYGELF
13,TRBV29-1,SVKTSGGGTGELF
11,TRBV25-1,ASSESVGWEQY
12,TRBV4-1,ASSQGLAGGAQF
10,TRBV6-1,ASRTSGETQY
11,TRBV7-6,ASSPDRNQPQH
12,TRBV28,ASRTSGRIYEQY
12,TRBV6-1,ASNRGRVEETQY
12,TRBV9,ASIPRGRDTEAF
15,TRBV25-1,ASSDPGTSGRSYEQY
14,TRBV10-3,AISDRLAGVGYEQY
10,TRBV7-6,ASSEQGSEAF
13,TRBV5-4,ASSISGRTGYEQY
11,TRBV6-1,ANRMTGTTEAF
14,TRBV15,ATSRDPPWRDGELF
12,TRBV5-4,ASSSPSPGIEQF
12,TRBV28,ASSLYRVSQPQH
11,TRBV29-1,SVRQVFSYEQY
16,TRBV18,ASSPPGGNRANTGELF
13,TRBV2,ASSVGQGITGELF
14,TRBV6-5,ASSYSRVPGANVLT
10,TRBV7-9,ASSPSEREQY
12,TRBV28,ASSLRTSTRELF
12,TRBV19,ASSIQGVSYEQY
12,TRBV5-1,ASSLTSMGETQY
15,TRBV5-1,ASTRNPSLAGRDEQY
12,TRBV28,ASRAGEGSYEQY
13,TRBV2,ASRATGVQGETQY
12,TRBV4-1,ASSQERETDTQY
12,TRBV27,ASKTSGRSDEQF